Below, one T cell receptor beta chain is given with its context. Antigen specificity is unknown. Data came from immunoSEQ multiplex PCR; TCRdb stores just in-frame clones and leaves some out. The sample lists over 40,000 clones; 88% were seen once. The data stem from a study of OX40 agonist ivuxolimab in advanced cancers. Whole-study results and caveats: The antigen specificity of the peripheral T cells (those that were expanded) was not determined.

This CDR3 spans 13 amino acids. V lost 1 base and J lost 1, with 4 bases in between. CDR1 and CDR2 from the germline V gene are MNHEY and SMNVEV (reference sequence). This TCR was sampled from an adult with an advanced solid tumor such as melanoma, head and neck, liver or kidney cancer. Sequenced here: CD4+ or CD8+ T cells sorted from blood, sampled in a trial of the OX40 agonist ivuxolimab. The rearrangement links TRBV27 to TRBJ1-1; no clear D gene. The CDR3 region is CASSLWANTEAFF. The CDR3 nucleotides are TGTGCCAGCAGTTTATGGGCGAACACTGAAGCTTTCTTT.